This T cell receptor beta chain was documented in a study of T cells in Graves' hyperthyroidism and ophthalmopathy. Whole-study results and caveats: The model identified upcoming ophthalmopathy a median approximately six months ahead of onset. Most clonotypes expanded in the thyroid (above 0.001) were also present in blood.

Remarks on this clonotype: The antigen is not known.

From RNA transcripts, TCR beta CDR3 regions were amplified. Using the HTBI primer set, a first-round RT-PCR was run on the TCR CDR3. MiXCR was run by TCRdb on the multiplex PCR reads, yielding one entry per CDR3 protein. The data hold 480,000 or so distinct CDR3 sequences, with about 46% observed a single time. Patients showing uncontrolled infection, other autoimmune disease, pregnancy or lactation were ineligible. For the diagnoses, clinical symptoms, serum thyroxine and TRAb, thyroid ultrasound and orbital computed tomography were used. Germline loops: CDR1 SGHTA, CDR2 FQGNSA. Trimming took 5 bases from V and 5 from J; bases not matched to a gene: 12. The CDR3 covers 17 residues.

Sequenced material: peripheral blood or thyroid tissue (not recorded which). The clonotype originates from an adult woman with Graves' disease, either hyperthyroidism or ophthalmopathy (not recorded which). The chain links TRBV7-2 to TRBJ2-2, with 9 bases identical to TRBD2. CDR3 DNA: TGTGCCAGCAGCCCAGGCGCAGCGGGAGGAAGGACCGGGGAGCTGTTTTTT. This encodes CASSPGAAGGRTGELFF.